A selection of T cell receptor beta chains follows, all from one sample in a study of blood T cell repertoires in COVID-19. TCRdb keeps only in-frame clones here, not all; method: immunoSEQ multiplex PCR. This table holds hundreds of thousands of clones, approximately 86% found once. The sequenced sample consisted of PBMCs or T cells enriched from blood (not recorded which). The receptors stem from a woman in her fifties or sixties with acute COVID-19. The CDR3 runs from the conserved cysteine through the conserved F or W. Fields, in order: CDR3 length, V gene, CDR3 protein.

12,TRBV28,CASSAQGVVLHF
15,TRBV5-1,CASSLETRANYGYTF
13,TRBV15,CATSRSGEGGYTF
16,TRBV28,CASSPFIRGRMNGYTF
16,TRBV7-2,CASSLAVGQGTYGYTF
14,TRBV7-2,CASSFGGSVYEQYF
15,TRBV5-1,CASSLAGRENEKLFF
15,TRBV27,CASSLSAGGNYGYTF
15,TRBV5-4,CASSVGLAYTYEQYF
16,TRBV28,CASSFLRAGNNEKLFF
16,TRBV5-1,CASSFLPGLAVNEQFF